This T cell receptor beta chain was profiled in a study of T cell responses to AZD1222 COVID-19 vaccine. A remark on this clone: Its specificity is not known.

Whole-study findings and limits: There were vaccine-associated CD4 TCRs across spike, dominant at 160-218 and 743-854. It should be noted that donors were predominantly white British and more often female, and clonal diversity was possibly underestimated. Spike-specific TCR breadth and depth rose after two AZD1222 doses. Reportedly, nearly half of unique spike TCRs recognized epitopes outside B.1.351/B.1.1.7 mutations.

V was cut by 7 bases and J by 5 bases, with 22 bases left in between. Germline V gene data show CDR1 as SGHKS and CDR2 as YYEKEE (reference sequence). This CDR3 contains 15 residues. Profiling relied on immunoSEQ multiplex PCR, and the TCRdb table lists in-frame clones only, not all of them. The sample yields 110,000 or so clones, around 84% seen once. The chain links TRBV5-5 to TRBJ2-7; D unresolved. The receptor was isolated from an adult who received the AZD1222 COVID-19 vaccine. Sample: peripheral blood, taken 28 days after the second AZD1222 dose. Here the CDR3 reads CASGPEGGSVHEQYF. CDR3 coding DNA: TGTGCCAGCGGGCCCGAAGGCGGCAGTGTCCACGAGCAGTACTTC. Combining the CDR3 with reference TRBV5-5 and TRBJ2-7 gives the whole variable domain DAGVTQSPTHLIKTRGQQVTLRCSPISGHKSVSWYQQVLGQGPQFIFQYYEKEERGRGNFPDRFSARQFPNYSSELNVNALLLGDSALYLCASGPEGGSVHEQYFGPGTRLTVT.